A single sample gave rise to the 14 T cell receptor beta chains below, sequenced in a study of cytomegalovirus exposure and HLA in healthy donors. PCR used 60 Vbeta primers and 13 Jbeta primers. Profiling relied on immunoSEQ multiplex PCR, and the TCRdb table lists in-frame clones only, not all of them. The sample yields approximately 150,000 clones, 65% to 90% seen once. Sequencing was carried out using PBMCs. The receptors derive from a human donor in good health.

The gene calls are TRBV2 and TRBJ2-3, with 10 bases fitting TRBD2. Germline loops: CDR1 SNHLY, CDR2 FYNNEI. V was pared by 3 bases and J by 1 base, with 4 bases of the junction left unmatched. This CDR3 is 16 amino acids long. The CDR3 sequence: CASSEKRGGGTDTQYF. CDR3 nucleotides: TGTGCCAGCAGTGAGAAGCGGGGGGGTGGCACAGATACGCAGTATTTT.

This clone appeared a few times. The chain employs TRBV19 and TRBJ1-1, with D tentatively TRBD1 (5 bases). Trimming removed 9 bases from V and 3 bases from J, with 23 bases in between. Germline CDR1 reads LNHDA; CDR2 reads SQIVND (reference sequence). The CDR3 sequence is 16 residues long. The CDR3 here is CASRLGLGLTHTEAFF. CDR3 nucleotides: TGTGCCAGCAGGCTAGGTTTGGGACTGACACACACTGAAGCTTTCTTT. Combining the CDR3 with reference TRBV19 and TRBJ1-1 gives the whole variable domain DGGITQSPKYLFRKEGQNVTLSCEQNLNHDAMYWYRQDPGQGLRLIYYSQIVNDFQKGDIAEGYSVSREKKESFPLTVTSAQKNPTAFYLCASRLGLGLTHTEAFFGQGTRLTVV.

The gene calls are TRBV19 and TRBJ1-1; 9 nucleotides agree with TRBD1. This CDR3 has 16 residues. From germline, CDR1 is LNHDA and CDR2 SQIVND (reference sequence). V gave up 3 bases and J gave up 1 base; unmatched junction bases: 6. CDR3 loop: CASSITGGATNTEAFF. Written as DNA, the CDR3 is TGTGCCAGTAGTATCACAGGGGGCGCGACGAACACTGAAGCTTTCTTT.

This rearrangement joins TRBV11-2 to TRBJ2-3; D is unresolved. The germline gives CDR1 SGHAT, CDR2 FQNNGV. Trimming took off 5 bases at V and 6 bases at J, with 12 bases between the two ends. This CDR3 has 13 amino acids. As DNA, the CDR3 is TGTGCCAGCAGCCGTAGTGTGTGGGATACGCAGTATTTT. It yields the protein CASSRSVWDTQYF.

The rearrangement joins TRBV4-1 to TRBJ1-2, with D unresolved. The CDR3 spans 14 residues. Between the trimmed V and J ends, which lost 1 base and 5 bases, there was a span of 11 bases. Germline CDR1 and CDR2: MGHRA and YSYEKL. CDR3 nucleotide sequence: TGCGCCAGCAGCCAAGCGGAGGGCGGGTATGGCTACACCTTC. This sequence encodes CASSQAEGGYGYTF.

The chain has TRBV7-9 and TRBJ2-7; D not certain. V gave up 2 bases and J gave up 4 bases, with 6 bases separating them. CDR1 and CDR2 from the germline V gene are SEHNR and FQNEAQ (reference sequence). CDR3 length: 12 amino acids. The CDR3 loop reads CASSLTEYEQYF. The CDR3 DNA is TGTGCCAGCAGCTTAACCGAGTACGAGCAGTACTTC.

This clone was counted once. The rearrangement uses TRBV5-1 and TRBJ1-2; 8 positions agree with TRBD1. Germline V gene lookup returns CDR1 SGHRS and CDR2 YFSETQ. CDR3 length: 13 amino acids. J lost 8 bases, V lost 1 base, and 4 bases had no gene match. This CDR3 reads CASSLPAGGGYTF. The CDR3 DNA reads TGCGCCAGCAGCTTGCCGGCAGGGGGCGGCTACACCTTC.

This clone was seen only a few times. The genes are TRBV25-1 and TRBJ1-4; a weak D match, TRBD1 (5 bases). The germline CDR1 and CDR2 sequences are MGHDK and SYGVNS. The CDR3 runs to 16 residues. Between the trimmed V and J ends, which lost 5 bases and 0 bases, there was a span of 13 bases. CDR3 bases: TGTGCCAGCAGTCTCGGCCGGGGGGCAACTAATGAAAAACTGTTTTTT. The encoded protein is CASSLGRGATNEKLFF. The full variable domain, with the rest looked up from reference TRBV25-1 and TRBJ1-4, is EADIYQTPRYLVIGTGKKITLECSQTMGHDKMYWYQQDPGMELHLIHYSYGVNSTEKGDLSSESTVSRIRTEHFPLTLESARPSHTSQYLCASSLGRGATNEKLFFGSGTQLSVL.

The V call is TRBV7-2, the J call TRBJ2-3, with D maybe TRBD2 (7 bases). The V end was cut by 5 bases, the J end by 0 bases, with 12 bases between. This CDR3 spans 15 amino acids. From germline, CDR1 is SGHTA and CDR2 FQGNSA. CDR3 sequence (DNA): TGTGCCAGCAGCCCCGGGGGGCCTAGCACAGATACGCAGTATTTT. This sequence encodes CASSPGGPSTDTQYF.

This chain uses TRBV7-2 with TRBJ1-3; D is unclear. Germline CDR1 and CDR2: SGHTA and FQGNSA. The CDR3 spans 15 residues. Trimming removed 1 base at V and 4 bases at J, with 11 bases between. CDR3 amino acids: CASSLVSGSGNTIYF. The CDR3 DNA reads as TGTGCCAGCAGCTTAGTATCCGGGAGCGGAAACACCATATATTTT.

In its sample, this clone was seen a few times. This chain connects TRBV7-2 to TRBJ2-3; TRBD1 might be the D (6 bases). Germline CDR1 is SGHTA and CDR2 is FQGNSA. CDR3 length: 15 amino acids. Trimming removed 4 bases at V and 2 bases at J, with 13 bases between. In DNA, the CDR3 is TGTGCCAGCAGCTCCATGGGACACAACACAGATACGCAGTATTTT. Protein sequence: CASSSMGHNTDTQYF.

The rearrangement uses TRBV6-5 and TRBJ1-2; 7 positions agree with TRBD1. This CDR3 comprises 15 residues. The V gene's germline CDR1 is MNHEY and CDR2 SVGAGI. With V trimmed by 2 bases and J by 3 bases, 6 bases remained unmatched. In DNA form, the CDR3 reads TGTGCCAGCAGTTACCTCACAGGGGCTGACTATGGCTACACCTTC. As protein: CASSYLTGADYGYTF.

CDR3 in amino acids: CASSSRGTANYGYTF. For the CDR3, the DNA is TGTGCCAGCAGCTCGAGAGGGACAGCTAACTATGGCTACACCTTC. The chain joins TRBV7-8 to TRBJ1-2; TRBD1 matches at 7 bases. V shed 4 bases and J 0 bases; nucleotides not matched to a gene: 5. Germline CDR1 reads SGHVS; CDR2 reads FQNEAQ. CDR3 length equals 15 residues.

V is TRBV6-1 and J is TRBJ2-5; D not certain. This CDR3 contains 14 residues. The V gene lost 2 bases and the J gene lost 7 bases, with 14 bases spanning the gap. CDR1 is MNHNS, CDR2 SASEGT, per germline. The CDR3 sequence: CASSEWPGLGTQYF. DNA of the CDR3: TGTGCCAGCAGTGAATGGCCTGGGCTGGGGACCCAGTACTTC.